These 13 T cell receptor beta chains were sequenced from one sample in a study of T cells after posttransplantation cyclophosphamide. Repertoires were generated with immunoSEQ multiplex PCR, while TCRdb's copy carries only in-frame clones and drops some. In total the sample includes 20,000 to 30,000 clones, none of them seen once. The sequenced sample was PBMCs. The receptors stem from a woman aged 45 to 65 in good health, CMV-negative, and a related stem cell transplant donor.

This clone was detected ten times or more. V gene TRBV11-2 combines with J gene TRBJ2-7; 12 bases are shared with TRBD2. Per germline, CDR1 SGHAT and CDR2 FQNNGV. This CDR3 comprises 16 residues. The V gene end was trimmed by 0 bases and the J gene end by 4 bases; junction bases not matched to a gene: 4. CDR3 loop: CASSLDSTSGSYEQYF. CDR3 nucleotides: TGTGCCAGCAGCTTAGATTCGACTAGCGGGAGTTACGAGCAGTACTTC. Full variable domain (rest looked up from reference TRBV11-2 and TRBJ2-7): EAGVAQSPRYKIIEKRQSVAFWCNPISGHATLYWYQQILGQGPKLLIQFQNNGVVDDSQLPKDRFSAERLKGVDSTLKIQPAKLEDSAVYLCASSLDSTSGSYEQYFGPGTRLTVT.

This clone was detected many times. The CDR3 loop is CASSDRNRGPSNEKLFF. DNA for the CDR3: TGCGCCAGCAGTGACCGCAACAGGGGGCCTAGTAATGAAAAACTGTTTTTT. This chain links TRBV10-2 with TRBJ1-4; 9 bases are a match to TRBD1. The CDR3 covers 17 residues. Trimming cost V 3 bases and J 4 bases; bases outside gene matches: 9. The germline V gene has CDR1 WSHSY and CDR2 SAAADI.

This clone was observed at least ten times. This rearrangement joins TRBV7-9 to TRBJ2-7, with D possibly being TRBD2 (6 bases). The CDR3 consists of 15 residues. Trimming removed 4 bases at V and 0 bases at J, with 13 bases between. CDR1 and CDR2 from the germline V gene are SEHNR and FQNEAQ (reference sequence). This chain's CDR3 is CASSSAGQSSYEQYF. Here the CDR3 DNA reads TGTGCCAGCAGCTCGGCGGGGCAATCCTCCTACGAGCAGTACTTC.

Many counts were recorded for this clone. V and J are TRBV6-5 and TRBJ1-5; D is unresolved. V lost 5 bases and J lost 0, with 8 bases in between. The CDR3 consists of 14 residues. Germline V gene data show CDR1 as MNHEY and CDR2 as SVGAGI. CDR3 sequence (DNA): TGTGCCAGCAGTCGGGGAAATAGCAATCAGCCCCAGCATTTT. It specifies CASSRGNSNQPQHF.

At least ten counts were recorded for this clone. The chain recombines TRBV6-5 with TRBJ2-7, with D perhaps matching TRBD2 (5 bases). V gave up 1 base and J gave up 2 bases, with 6 bases separating them. Germline V gene data show CDR1 as MNHEY and CDR2 as SVGAGI. The CDR3 is 13 amino acids. The chain's CDR3 is CASSYFGAYEQYF. The CDR3, as DNA: TGTGCCAGCAGTTACTTCGGGGCCTACGAGCAGTACTTC.

This clone was detected many times. This chain connects TRBV4-3 to TRBJ2-7, with 9 positions matching TRBD1. Looked up from germline, CDR1 is LGHNA and CDR2 is YSLEER. J lost 4 bases, V lost 4 bases, and 5 bases had no gene match. This CDR3 is 14 amino acids long. CDR3 amino acids: CASSPRTGDYEQYF. The CDR3 coding sequence is TGCGCCAGCAGCCCTCGGACAGGGGATTACGAGCAGTACTTC.

There are many counts of this clone. V and J are TRBV19 and TRBJ1-5; 7 positions agree with TRBD1. Germline V CDR1 and CDR2: LNHDA, SQIVND (reference sequence). The length of the CDR3 is 15 residues. Germline trimming cut 6 bases from V and 2 bases from J; bases unmatched to any gene: 7. The CDR3: CASSERGTGNQPQHF. The CDR3 bases are TGTGCCAGTAGCGAAAGGGGGACAGGCAATCAGCCCCAGCATTTT.

This clone was found many times. The chain employs TRBV9 and TRBJ2-5, with 11 bases identical to TRBD1. Looked up from germline, CDR1 is SGDLS and CDR2 is YYNGEE. Losses at the gene ends were 1 base for V and 0 bases for J; bases not matched to a gene: 2. CDR3 length: 16 residues. The CDR3 DNA reads TGTGCCAGCAGCGTAAGGGACAGGGGGTACCAAGAGACCCAGTACTTC. This sequence encodes CASSVRDRGYQETQYF. The entire variable domain, with the rest obtained from reference TRBV9 and TRBJ2-5, is as follows: DSGVTQTPKHLITATGQRVTLRCSPRSGDLSVYWYQQSLDQGLQFLIQYYNGEERAKGNILERFSAQQFPDLHSELNLSSLELGDSALYFCASSVRDRGYQETQYFGPGTRLLVL.

This clone occurred many times. CDR3 coding DNA: TGTGCCAGCAGCTTTATGGGTGTGGTCAGGAAGAACACTGAAGCTTTCTTT. This codes for CASSFMGVVRKNTEAFF. The rearrangement joins TRBV5-6 to TRBJ1-1; D gene ambiguous. CDR1 is SGHDT, CDR2 YYEEEE, per germline. The ends were cut back, 2 bases at V and 1 base at J, with 18 bases in the middle. This CDR3 is built from 17 residues.

This clone was seen at least ten times. The chain links TRBV9 to TRBJ1-2; D is unclear. CDR1 and CDR2 from the germline V gene are SGDLS and YYNGEE. CDR3 length: 11 residues. V was pared by 5 bases and J by 7 bases, with 9 bases between. CDR3 DNA sequence: TGTGCCAGCAGGGAGGACGGTGGCTACACCTTC. Protein product: CASREDGGYTF. The full variable domain, rest sourced from reference TRBV9 and TRBJ1-2, is DSGVTQTPKHLITATGQRVTLRCSPRSGDLSVYWYQQSLDQGLQFLIQYYNGEERAKGNILERFSAQQFPDLHSELNLSSLELGDSALYFCASREDGGYTFGSGTRLTVV.

This clone came up many times. The chain links TRBV18 to TRBJ2-7; 14 bases align to TRBD2. This CDR3 comprises 17 residues. V dropped 3 bases and J dropped 5; count of bases not matched to a gene: 9. Germline V gene data show CDR1 as KGHSH and CDR2 as LQKENI. This CDR3 is CASSPGLAGASGDEQYF. Here the CDR3 DNA reads TGTGCCAGCTCACCGGGACTAGCGGGGGCTTCGGGAGACGAGCAGTACTTC.

This clone was seen ten or more times. Other DNA variants within this sample encode the same CDR3. The chain recombines TRBV4-2 with TRBJ2-3; 9 nucleotides line up with TRBD2. The CDR3 has 15 amino acids. Looked up from germline, CDR1 is LGHNA and CDR2 is YNFKEQ. The J segment lost 4 bases and the V segment lost 3 bases, leaving 5 bases of the junction unmatched. The CDR3 here is CASSQGLASPDTQYF. In DNA form, the CDR3 reads TGTGCCAGCAGCCAGGGACTAGCAAGTCCAGATACGCAGTATTTT.

This clone was recorded at least ten times. The J gene is TRBJ1-2, the V gene TRBV6-1; unclear D gene. This CDR3 contains 14 residues. Trimming took off 5 bases at V and 3 bases at J, with 13 bases between the two ends. Germline values: CDR1 MNHNS, CDR2 SASEGT. In nucleotides, the CDR3 is TGTGCCAGCAGTAGACCATCCGGAGACTATGGCTACACCTTC. It specifies CASSRPSGDYGYTF.